One and the same sample provided the 23 T cell receptor beta chains below, sequenced in a study of T cells after yellow fever vaccination. MiXCR, run by TCRdb on the 5' RACE reads, gives a single entry per CDR3 protein. The repertoire includes 95,000 to 150,000 distinct CDR3 sequences, about 7% of them detected once, and approximately 2.7% sits in the top ten. This material consisted of CD4+ T cells sorted from PBMCs, taken 10 to 11 days after the first yellow fever vaccination. Receptors were obtained from a young man who received the YFV17D yellow fever vaccine.

This clonotype appeared many times. The chain carries TRBV5-1 and TRBJ2-5; 8 bases align to TRBD2. CDR1 is SGHRS and CDR2 is YFSETQ in the germline V gene. The V and J ends lost 6 bases and 0 bases, in that order; junction bases with no gene match: 10. The CDR3 totals 16 residues. The CDR3: CASKITGGTYQETQYF. DNA of the CDR3: TGCGCCAGCAAGATTACGGGGGGGACGTACCAAGAGACCCAGTACTTC.

The table lists this clonotype with many counts. V is TRBV24-1 and J is TRBJ2-3; a weak D match, TRBD1 (8 bases). This CDR3 has 16 residues. Trimming cost V 4 bases and J 5 bases, with 18 bases left between them. The germline CDR1 and CDR2 sequences are KGHDR and SFDVKD. CDR3 in DNA: TGTGCCACCAGTGACCAAGACAGGGGAGGGATAGATACGCAGTATTTT. Translation gives CATSDQDRGGIDTQYF.

The rearrangement uses TRBV6-4 and TRBJ1-1; possible D gene TRBD1, 5 bases. Trimming removed 0 bases at V and 3 bases at J, with 17 bases between. Germline V CDR1 and CDR2: MRHNA, SNTAGT. CDR3 length equals 17 residues. CDR3: CASSDSLDWDVDTEAFF. In DNA, the CDR3 is TGTGCCAGCAGTGACTCTCTTGATTGGGACGTCGACACTGAAGCTTTCTTT.

This clonotype was picked up many times. The V gene is TRBV4-2, the J gene TRBJ1-2, with D unresolved. Germline CDR1 and CDR2: LGHNA and YNFKEQ. The CDR3 length is 13 residues. The V gene lost 1 base and the J gene lost 6 bases, with 9 bases spanning the gap. The CDR3 nucleotides are TGTGCCAGCAGCCAAGGGATGGAGGATGGCTACACCTTC. Translated: CASSQGMEDGYTF.

This clonotype has only a few counts. The rearrangement uses TRBV9 and TRBJ1-1; no definite D call. Germline V lookup: CDR1 SGDLS, CDR2 YYNGEE. Between the trimmed V and J ends, which lost 2 bases and 1 base, there was a span of 6 bases. The CDR3 has 13 residues. The CDR3 is CASSVSRNTEAFF. In DNA, the CDR3 is TGTGCCAGCAGCGTGTCTCGGAACACTGAAGCTTTCTTT.

The table lists this clonotype with many counts. The rearrangement uses TRBV11-2 and TRBJ2-4; perhaps TRBD2 as D (6 bases). The germline V and J ends were trimmed by 1 base and 2 bases, with 18 bases remaining between them. The germline V gene has CDR1 SGHAT and CDR2 FQNNGV. The CDR3 totals 18 residues. The CDR3 spells CASSLGFTRGLTKNIQYF. Here the CDR3 DNA reads TGTGCCAGCAGCTTAGGTTTCACGCGGGGACTCACCAAAAACATTCAGTACTTC.

This clonotype was recorded many times. This rearrangement joins TRBV20-1 to TRBJ1-1; 7 bases map to TRBD1. Looked up from germline, CDR1 is DFQATT and CDR2 is SNEGSKA (reference sequence). The CDR3 extends over 13 amino acids. V shed 5 bases, J shed 3 bases, and the junction held 6 bases outside the gene matches. The CDR3 is CSASAGGYTEAFF. In nucleotides, the CDR3 is TGCAGTGCTTCCGCAGGGGGTTACACTGAAGCTTTCTTT.

This clonotype was recorded many times. V usage is TRBV3-1 and J usage is TRBJ2-3; D remains ambiguous. The CDR3 consists of 14 residues. The V gene's germline CDR1 is LGHDT and CDR2 YNNKEL (reference sequence). V lost 1 base and J lost 4, with 9 bases in between. The CDR3 DNA reads TGTGCCAGCAGCCAAGGCCCCATAGCAGATACGCAGTATTTT. This translates into CASSQGPIADTQYF.

This clonotype was counted at least ten times. The chain joins TRBV12-3 or TRBV12-4 to TRBJ1-4; tentative D call: TRBD1 (5 bases). Deletions cut 4 bases from V and 8 bases from J, with 17 bases between. CDR3 length: 15 residues. CDR3 protein: CASSSTRGPPEKLFF. CDR3 coding DNA: TGTGCCAGCAGTTCAACTAGGGGACCTCCAGAAAAACTGTTTTTT.

This clonotype was seen many times. V and J are TRBV11-1 and TRBJ2-7; tentatively, D is TRBD2 (5 bases). Germline CDR1 is SGHAT and CDR2 is FQDESV (reference sequence). Trimming stripped 5 bases from V and 3 bases from J, with 14 bases between. CDR3 length: 14 residues. In DNA, the CDR3 is TGTGCCAGCAGCGGGAGTGTGGGCTACTACGAGCAGTACTTC. This gives the protein CASSGSVGYYEQYF.

This clonotype has a count of ten or more. The chain links TRBV7-2 to TRBJ2-3, with 9 bases fitting TRBD2. The junction had 5 bases not matched to a gene; V was cut back by 0 bases and J by 4 bases. The V gene's germline CDR1 is SGHTA and CDR2 FQGNSA. The CDR3 is 16 residues long. CDR3 coding DNA: TGTGCCAGCAGCTTAGCGGCGGGGGGGAACTCAGATACGCAGTATTTT. Translating gives CASSLAAGGNSDTQYF.

Many counts were recorded for this clonotype. The rearrangement joins TRBV20-1 to TRBJ2-7, with 10 nucleotides matching TRBD1. The V segment lost 6 bases and the J segment 2 bases; nucleotides outside the gene matches: 7. CDR3 length equals 14 residues. CDR1 DFQATT and CDR2 SNEGSKA come from the germline V gene (reference sequence). CDR3 sequence reads: CSASAGTGAYEQYF. In nucleotides, the CDR3 is TGCAGTGCAAGCGCCGGGACAGGGGCCTACGAGCAGTACTTC.

The chain is built from TRBV7-6 and TRBJ2-5; 7 bases match TRBD2. Germline assignment: CDR1 SGHVS and CDR2 FNYEAQ. The CDR3 is 13 amino acids. The CDR3 coding sequence is TGTGCGAGCGGGAACGGCGGGGGAGAGACCCAGTACTTC. Translation: CASGNGGGETQYF.

A note on this clonotype: A much larger clone differs by one base, so this may be a read error. The rearrangement joins TRBV24-1 to TRBJ2-2; the D call may be TRBD1 or TRBD2 (5 bases each). The CDR3 loop spans 13 amino acids. The germline CDR1 and CDR2 sequences are KGHDR and SFDVKD. V gave up 9 bases and J gave up 3 bases, with 10 bases separating them. DNA for the CDR3: TGTGCCACCGGGACGGAGGACACCGGGGAGCTGTTTTTT. This sequence encodes CATGTEDTGELFF.

Many counts were recorded for this clonotype. The chain couples TRBV20-1 to TRBJ2-7; D perhaps matches TRBD2 (5 bases). Germline CDR1 is DFQATT and CDR2 is SNEGSKA (reference sequence). V shed 5 bases and J shed 4 bases, with 18 bases lying between them. The CDR3 covers 14 residues. The CDR3 sequence: CSAPGNLRKYEQYV. DNA of the CDR3: TGCAGTGCTCCCGGGAACCTCAGGAAGTACGAGCAGTACGTC.

The J gene is TRBJ1-2, the V gene TRBV4-1, with a tentative D call TRBD1 (5 bases). Between the trimmed V and J ends, which lost 4 bases and 4 bases, there was a span of 13 bases. This CDR3 contains 14 residues. CDR1 is MGHRA and CDR2 is YSYEKL in the germline V gene. The CDR3 is CASSLDTPGYGYTF. The CDR3 coding sequence is TGCGCCAGCAGCCTGGACACCCCCGGCTATGGCTACACCTTC.

This clonotype was observed a single time. The chain recombines TRBV6-5 with TRBJ2-3; 7 bases map to TRBD2. The CDR3 extends over 16 amino acids. The germline gives CDR1 MNHEY, CDR2 SVGAGI. The trim removed 2 bases at V and 0 bases at J, leaving 5 bases unmatched. The CDR3, as DNA: TGTGCCAGCAGTTACCGGGGGGACCTTAGCACAGATACGCAGTATTTT. This translates into CASSYRGDLSTDTQYF.

The sample holds many counts of this clonotype. The V and J genes are TRBV7-2 and TRBJ1-2, with a possible D match to TRBD1 (5 bases). The CDR3 spans 15 residues. Germline lookup yields CDR1 SGHTA and CDR2 FQGNSA. The V end lost 6 bases, the J end lost 2 bases, and 16 bases lay between the germline ends. The DNA for the CDR3 is TGTGCCAGCAGTTCGAGGAGGGGATTCAACTATGGCTACACCTTC. Residues: CASSSRRGFNYGYTF.

J is TRBJ2-4 and V is TRBV11-2; D possibly uses TRBD1 or TRBD2 (5 bases each). Trimming took 4 bases from V and 5 from J, leaving 9 bases between them. This CDR3 comprises 13 residues. Per the germline V gene, CDR1 is SGHAT and CDR2 is FQNNGV. The CDR3 sequence: CASSSRGENIQYF. The CDR3 nucleotides are TGTGCCAGCAGCTCCCGGGGCGAAAACATTCAGTACTTC.

Many counts were recorded for this clonotype. The chain has TRBV9 and TRBJ1-2, with D maybe TRBD1 (5 bases). V was shortened by 4 bases and J by 0 bases, with 13 bases between the two germline ends. The germline CDR1 and CDR2 sequences are SGDLS and YYNGEE. There are 15 residues in the CDR3. CDR3: CASSPEGRTNYGYTF. The CDR3 coding sequence is TGTGCCAGCAGCCCCGAGGGGAGGACTAACTATGGCTACACCTTC.

The table lists this clonotype with a count of one. The chain employs TRBV12-3 or TRBV12-4 and TRBJ2-5; no reliable D call. V lost 5 bases, J lost 5 bases, and 15 bases lay in between. This CDR3 contains 14 residues. The CDR3 nucleotides are TGTGCCAGCAGTGAAGGAGACTCGAGCGAGACCCAGTACTTC. Translating gives CASSEGDSSETQYF.

The rearrangement uses TRBV7-6 and TRBJ2-1; D may be TRBD2 (7 bases). The CDR3 consists of 13 residues. With 3 bases removed from V and 9 bases from J, the gap between germline ends came to 12 bases. CDR1 SGHVS and CDR2 FNYEAQ come from the germline V gene. The CDR3 is CASSFGGAGEQFF. CDR3 coding DNA: TGTGCCAGCAGCTTTGGGGGGGCGGGTGAGCAGTTCTTC.

This clonotype was seen at least ten times. The V and J genes are TRBV7-2 and TRBJ2-7, with TRBD2 matching over 14 bases. The trim removed 5 bases at V and 3 bases at J, leaving 3 bases unmatched. Germline V gene lookup returns CDR1 SGHTA and CDR2 FQGNSA. This CDR3 has 15 amino acids. CDR3 sequence (DNA): TGTGCCAGCAGCATGACTAGCGGGGGGGACTACGAGCAGTACTTC. Protein product: CASSMTSGGDYEQYF.